The rows below give T cell receptor beta chains drawn from one sample of a study of CDR3 diversity in severe acne. TCRdb used MiXCR to reprocess the PCR reads, holding one entry per CDR3 protein. The table has more than 70,000 distinct CDR3 sequences, roughly 49% seen once. The sample was blood. The receptors originated from a male donor with severe acne vulgaris. CDR3s include the opening cysteine and the closing phenylalanine or tryptophan. Fields, in order: V gene, clone size, D gene, J gene, CDR3 protein, CDR3 DNA. The D gene is left open where the match is weak. A row's size may be missing; if present it is once, few, many or a size class.

>TRBV7-2|NA|TRBD1|TRBJ2-7
CASSRNTSLGQGSTYEQYF
TGTGCCAGCAGCCGAAACACCAGCTTGGGACAGGGAAGCACCTACGAGCAGTACTTC
>TRBV10-3|NA|TRBD1|TRBJ2-5
CAISERDRGEETQYF
TGTGCCATCAGTGAAAGGGACAGGGGCGAGGAGACCCAGTACTTC
>TRBV7-2|many|NA|TRBJ1-3
CASSPRPQSGNTIYF
TGTGCCAGCAGCCCTAGACCTCAGTCTGGAAACACCATATATTTT
>TRBV12-5|few|NA|TRBJ1-2
CASGLAQTEGSGYTF
TGTGCTAGTGGTTTGGCGCAAACCGAAGGCTCTGGCTACACCTTC
>TRBV10-3|once|NA|TRBJ1-3
CAISEPTVIAGNTIYF
TGTGCCATCAGTGAGCCGACAGTAATCGCTGGAAACACCATATATTTT
>TRBV12-3/TRBV12-4|NA|NA|TRBJ2-7
CASGPDVHEQYF
TGTGCCAGCGGACCGGACGTCCACGAGCAGTACTTC
>TRBV5-4|NA|NA|TRBJ2-7
CASSAGKTGTGSYEQYF
TGTGCCAGCAGCGCGGGGAAGACCGGGACGGGGAGCTACGAGCAGTACTTC
>TRBV20-1|medium-sized|NA|TRBJ2-3
CSAGSVSTQYF
TGCAGTGCGGGGTCGGTGAGTACGCAGTATTTT
>TRBV11-2|NA|TRBD2|TRBJ2-2
CASSLGKTSEGTGELFF
TGTGCCAGCAGCTTAGGGAAGACTAGCGAGGGCACCGGGGAGCTGTTTTTT
>TRBV9|NA|TRBD2|TRBJ2-5
CASSVTSGQETQYF
TGTGCCAGCAGCGTAACTAGCGGACAAGAGACCCAGTACTTC
>TRBV29-1|NA|NA|TRBJ1-2
CSVNREGYGYTF
TGCAGCGTCAACAGGGAGGGCTATGGCTACACCTTC
>TRBV25-1|NA|TRBD2|TRBJ2-2
CASSGLAGSTGELFF
TGTGCCAGCAGTGGACTAGCGGGAAGCACCGGGGAGCTGTTTTTT
>TRBV13|NA|NA|TRBJ2-5
CASSSRVAVWETQYF
TGTGCCAGCAGCTCCCGAGTGGCGGTTTGGGAGACCCAGTACTTC
>TRBV29-1|few|TRBD1|TRBJ1-4
CSVEDEPGQRVF
TGCAGCGTTGAAGATGAACCGGGACAGCGGGTTTTT
>TRBV5-1|NA|NA|TRBJ1-4
CASSNGGATNEKLFF
TGCGCCAGCAGTAACGGCGGCGCAACTAATGAAAAACTGTTTTTT
>TRBV7-8|NA|NA|TRBJ2-7
CASSEVRCSYVQF
TGTGCCAGCAGCGAAGTTAGGTGCTCCTACGTGCAGTTC
>TRBV28|few|NA|TRBJ2-1
CASSWSGELQNEQFF
TGTGCCAGCAGTTGGTCGGGGGAATTACAGAATGAGCAGTTCTTC
>TRBV2|once|NA|TRBJ2-7
CASSPTGNEQYF
TGTGCCAGCAGCCCCACAGGGAACGAGCAGTACTTC
>TRBV29-1|NA|TRBD2|TRBJ2-7
CSVASGFSYEQYF
TGCAGCGTTGCTAGCGGGTTCTCCTACGAGCAGTACTTC
>TRBV2|large|NA|TRBJ2-7
CASSEISLASVGF
TGTGCCAGCAGTGAAATTAGTTTGGCCTCCGTGGGGTTC
>TRBV24-1|NA|NA|TRBJ1-1
CATRAQGWGTEAFF
TGTGCCACCAGGGCACAGGGTTGGGGCACTGAAGCTTTCTTT
>TRBV6-4|NA|TRBD1|TRBJ2-1
CASSDADRGEQFF
TGTGCCAGCAGTGACGCTGACAGGGGTGAGCAGTTCTTC
>TRBV4-1|many|NA|TRBJ1-4
CASSLIQGEKLFF
TGCGCCAGCAGCCTCATCCAGGGGGAAAAACTGTTTTTT
>TRBV24-1|NA|NA|TRBJ2-7
CASGPSGGEQYF
TGTGCCAGCGGCCCCTCTGGGGGGGAGCAGTACTTC
>TRBV19|NA|TRBD1|TRBJ1-5
CACRDRFSNQPQHF
TGTGCCTGCCGGGACAGATTTTCCAATCAGCCCCAGCATTTT
>TRBV25-1|NA|TRBD2|TRBJ2-7
CASSHSLSGRRDYEQYF
TGTGCCAGCAGTCACAGCCTGAGCGGGAGGAGGGACTACGAGCAGTACTTC
>TRBV6-4|NA|TRBD2|TRBJ2-7
CASSLGRLAGSQALYEQYF
TGTGCCAGCAGTTTAGGTCGGCTAGCGGGGAGCCAAGCCCTATACGAGCAGTACTTC
>TRBV6-4|NA|TRBD1|TRBJ2-1
CASRPTGGARNEQFF
TGTGCCAGCAGACCTACAGGGGGCGCCAGGAATGAGCAGTTCTTC
>TRBV29-1|few|NA|TRBJ2-7
CSVEDRSYEQYF
TGCAGCGTTGAGGACAGATCCTACGAGCAGTACTTC
>TRBV6-1|once|NA|TRBJ1-4
CASRPSGSNEKLFF
TGTGCCAGCAGACCCTCGGGATCTAATGAAAAACTGTTTTTT
>TRBV7-9|many|NA|TRBJ2-5
CASSLAAGRETQYF
TGTGCCAGCAGCTTAGCGGCGGGGCGGGAGACCCAGTACTTC
>TRBV7-3|many|NA|TRBJ2-1
CASSPRDSYKYNEQFF
TGTGCCAGCAGCCCAAGGGACTCTTACAAGTACAATGAGCAGTTCTTC
>TRBV5-1|many|NA|TRBJ2-2
CASSKIPTRTNTGELFF
TGCGCCAGCAGTAAAATCCCTACTAGAACGAACACCGGGGAGCTGTTTTTT
>TRBV15|NA|TRBD2|TRBJ2-5
CATSRVKGLAGWQETQYF
TGTGCCACCAGCAGAGTCAAAGGACTAGCGGGATGGCAAGAGACCCAGTACTTC
>TRBV6-5|many|NA|TRBJ1-1
CASSYGGLAEAFF
TGTGCCAGCAGTTACGGCGGGTTGGCTGAAGCTTTCTTT
>TRBV9|NA|NA|TRBJ2-7
CASSFNRESEQYF
TGTGCCAGCAGTTTCAACAGGGAGAGCGAGCAGTACTTC
>TRBV20-1|NA|NA|TRBJ2-7
CSAREEGRAEYF
TGCAGTGCTAGAGAAGAAGGGAGAGCGGAGTACTTC
>TRBV18|NA|NA|TRBJ2-3
CASSPLTGYSTDTQYF
TGTGCCAGCTCACCGTTGACAGGCTATAGCACAGATACGCAGTATTTT
>TRBV7-2|NA|NA|TRBJ2-7
CASSGGGREQYF
TGTGCCAGCAGCGGAGGGGGAAGGGAGCAGTACTTC
>TRBV10-3|NA|NA|TRBJ1-4
CAIGQTSTNEKLFF
TGTGCCATAGGGCAGACATCAACTAATGAAAAACTGTTTTTT
>TRBV7-9|many|NA|TRBJ2-7
CASSFLRFGDEQYF
TGTGCCAGCAGCTTTTTGAGGTTTGGAGACGAGCAGTACTTC
>TRBV19|NA|NA|TRBJ1-2
CASSMIGLDGNYGYTF
TGTGCCAGTAGTATGATAGGGCTCGACGGGAACTATGGCTACACCTTC
>TRBV7-3|medium-sized|NA|TRBJ2-3
CASSLTSGADTQYF
TGTGCCAGCAGCTTAACTAGTGGCGCAGATACGCAGTATTTT
>TRBV7-2|many|TRBD2|TRBJ2-3
CASSRITSGRRTDTQYF
TGTGCCAGCAGCCGTATCACTAGCGGGAGACGCACAGATACGCAGTATTTT
>TRBV5-1|NA|NA|TRBJ2-2
CASSLGYSNTGELFF
TGCGCCAGCAGCTTGGGCTATTCGAACACCGGGGAGCTGTTTTTT
>TRBV29-1|NA|NA|TRBJ2-2
CSALTSNTGELFF
TGCAGCGCCCTTACTAGTAACACCGGGGAGCTGTTTTTT
>TRBV18|NA|NA|TRBJ2-3
CASSQGYTDTQYF
TGTGCCAGCTCACAAGGATACACAGATACGCAGTATTTT
>TRBV6-5|NA|NA|TRBJ2-3
CASSYSVGQADTQYF
TGTGCCAGCAGTTACTCGGTGGGGCAGGCAGATACGCAGTATTTT
>TRBV5-8|NA|TRBD2|TRBJ2-1
CASSPLAGGLMNEQFF
TGTGCCAGCAGCCCTCTAGCGGGAGGGCTTATGAATGAGCAGTTCTTC
>TRBV25-1|few|TRBD1|TRBJ1-6
CASSRGQGDYNSPLHF
TGTGCCAGCAGCAGAGGACAGGGGGACTATAATTCACCCCTCCACTTT
>TRBV11-3|NA|NA|TRBJ2-4
CASSLNLGAKNIQYF
TGTGCCAGCAGCTTAAATTTGGGGGCCAAAAACATCCAGTACTTC
>TRBV29-1|many|NA|TRBJ2-5
CSVVELFEETQYF
TGCAGCGTTGTTGAGCTGTTTGAAGAGACCCAGTACTTC
>TRBV24-1|NA|TRBD1|TRBJ2-3
CATTRQGSDTQYF
TGTGCCACCACCCGACAGGGTTCAGATACGCAGTATTTT
>TRBV3-1|NA|NA|TRBJ1-5
CASSQGDNQPQHF
TGTGCCAGCAGCCAGGGCGACAATCAGCCCCAGCATTTT